This TCR beta chain was documented in a study of beta chain features in type 1 diabetes. Study-wide findings and caveats: A moderate, significant TCRB CDR3 shortening appeared in type 1 diabetes across four CD4+ subsets.

A single heparinised blood sample, averaging around 120 mL, was obtained per donor. The CDR3 is made up of 13 amino acids. Germline loops: CDR1 SEHNR, CDR2 FQNEAQ (reference sequence). V was trimmed by 5 bases and J by 5 bases, leaving 9 bases between them. Sequencing targeted expressed TCRB transcripts, as all isolated RNA had been reverse transcribed. Assay: immunoSEQ multiplex PCR; the TCRdb copy retains only in-frame clones and omits some. The sample comprises 310,000 or so clones, roughly 8.8% of which are singletons, and less than 1.2% rests with the top ten. Comments on this clone: Its antigen is unknown.

The TCR originated in a young man with type 1 diabetes. The rearrangement uses TRBV7-9 and TRBJ2-2; D not resolved. The sample was central memory CD4+ T cells from blood. Written as DNA, the CDR3 is TGTGCCAGCAGCCCCACCCAAACCGGGGAGCTGTTTTTT. This sequence encodes CASSPTQTGELFF.